Shown below are 15 T cell receptor beta chains from a single sample sequenced in a study of blood T cells in healthy people across ages (dated by TCRdb to the mid-2010s). Libraries were constructed by 5' RACE. Instrument on record: Illumina HiSeq 2500. A second PCR of roughly 6 to 12 cycles was performed with a sample-barcoded 5' primer and a J-beta primer mix. Through fastp at Q25 and MiXCR, TCRdb rebuilt clones from the public reads, retaining in-frame beta chains. Every entry covers one CDR3 protein and lists the most common genes and DNA from its rows. The sample has 1.2 million to 1.5 million distinct CDR3 sequences on record, 42% of them singletons. 7.9% of the sample lies in the top ten. Sequenced input: blood. Every receptor here comes from a woman aged 18-30 years in good health.

This sequence joins TRBV7-9 and TRBJ1-1; D may be TRBD1 (5 bases). Deletions cut 1 base from V and 7 bases from J, with 13 bases between. This CDR3 spans 14 amino acids. Germline CDR1 is SEHNR and CDR2 is FQNEAQ (reference sequence). CDR3 nucleotide sequence: TGTGCCAGCAGCTTAGGGGAGGGGCTGGGTGAAGCTTTCTTT. It encodes CASSLGEGLGEAFF. The whole variable domain, remainder taken from reference TRBV7-9 and TRBJ1-1, is DTGVSQNPRHKITKRGQNVTFRCDPISEHNRLYWYRQTLGQGPEFLTYFQNEAQLEKSRLLSDRFSAERPKGSFSTLEIQRTEQGDSAMYLCASSLGEGLGEAFFGQGTRLTVV.

This clonotype was observed many times. V is TRBV29-1 and J is TRBJ2-7; no clear D gene. V was trimmed by 5 bases and J by 6 bases, leaving 14 bases between them. Germline V lookup: CDR1 SQVTM, CDR2 ANQGSEA. The CDR3 length is 12 residues. The CDR3 DNA reads as TGCAGCGTTCTACAGACCTACGGCGAGCAGTACTTC. Amino acid sequence: CSVLQTYGEQYF.

This clonotype was detected only a few times. The rearrangement uses TRBV11-2 and TRBJ2-5; perhaps TRBD2 as D (6 bases). The germline CDR1 and CDR2 sequences are SGHAT and FQNNGV. The CDR3 runs 16 residues. V was shortened by 4 bases and J by 11 bases, with 26 bases between the two germline ends. In DNA, the CDR3 is TGTGCCAGCAGCTCAATTCCTCGGACACTGGCACGGGGGCAGTACTTC. This gives the protein CASSSIPRTLARGQYF.

A word on this clonotype: At one of its ends the junction is not consistent with the germline gene, which may arise from a read error. This sequence joins TRBV3-1 and TRBJ2-4, with TRBD2 identical over 9 bases. The J call may be incorrect, as the DNA end agrees better with TRBJ2-7. This CDR3 has 15 amino acids. Germline loops: CDR1 LGHDT, CDR2 YNNKEL (reference sequence). Here the CDR3 reads CASSQSVAGVGEQYF. For the CDR3, the DNA is TGTGCCAGTAGCCAATCGGTAGCGGGAGTCGGCGAGCAGTACTTC.

This clonotype occurred many times. This rearrangement joins TRBV29-1 to TRBJ2-3; D not resolved. CDR3 length equals 11 residues. Germline V CDR1 and CDR2: SQVTM, ANQGSEA. The CDR3 protein is CIVFHGDTQYF. DNA of the CDR3: TGCATCGTATTTCACGGAGATACGCAGTATTTT.

This clonotype was recorded a few times. This sequence joins TRBV29-1 and TRBJ1-1; possible D gene TRBD1, 5 bases. Trimming removed 6 bases at V and 3 bases at J, with 17 bases between. CDR1 is SQVTM, CDR2 ANQGSEA, per germline. This CDR3 comprises 14 residues. CDR3 sequence: CSVGETAEDTEAFF. The CDR3 DNA reads as TGCAGCGTGGGAGAGACAGCGGAAGACACTGAAGCTTTCTTT.

This clonotype was seen only a few times. The CDR3 nucleotides are TGTGCCAGCAGCCAAATCGGAAATTACTACGAGCAGTACTTC. This translates into CASSQIGNYYEQYF. The V call is TRBV3-1, the J call TRBJ2-7, with D uncertain. This CDR3 contains 14 residues. CDR1 LGHDT and CDR2 YNNKEL come from the germline V gene (reference sequence). Trimming removed 2 bases at V and 3 bases at J, with 11 bases between.

The chain has TRBV7-3 and TRBJ2-3, with no clear D. V was shortened by 1 base and J by 8 bases, with 10 bases between the two germline ends. The CDR3 has 13 amino acids. CDR1 and CDR2 from the germline V gene are SGHTA and FQGTGA. The CDR3 region is CASSLNIGATQYF. CDR3 in DNA: TGTGCCAGCAGCTTAAATATAGGTGCTACGCAGTATTTT.

J is TRBJ2-4 and V is TRBV19; maybe TRBD2 (7 bases). CDR3 length: 13 residues. Germline loops: CDR1 LNHDA, CDR2 SQIVND (reference sequence). Trimming took off 8 bases at V and 5 bases at J, with 13 bases between the two ends. The CDR3 nucleotides read TGTGCCAGTTGGAGAGGGGGGGAAAACATTCAGTACTTC. Translation gives CASWRGGENIQYF.

The V and J genes are TRBV29-1 and TRBJ2-3, with TRBD2 matching over 7 bases. The CDR3 has 16 residues. From germline, CDR1 is SQVTM and CDR2 ANQGSEA. Trimming took 5 bases from V and 4 from J; bases not matched to a gene: 15. Written as DNA, the CDR3 is TGCAGCGTTTATTTTCTCGGACTAGTAGCGTCAGATACGCAGTATTTT. It codes for CSVYFLGLVASDTQYF.

This clonotype was counted only a few times. The V call is TRBV7-9, the J call TRBJ2-3; possible D gene TRBD1, 5 bases. V was trimmed by 6 bases and J by 3 bases, leaving 13 bases between them. CDR3 length equals 14 residues. The germline V gene has CDR1 SEHNR and CDR2 FQNEAQ (reference sequence). CDR3 nucleotides: TGTGCCAGCAGTTTGGGCAGGGAAACAGATACGCAGTATTTT. This gives the protein CASSLGRETDTQYF.

This chain connects TRBV19 to TRBJ2-4, with 9 bases that match TRBD1. CDR3 length: 11 amino acids. The germline gives CDR1 LNHDA, CDR2 SQIVND (reference sequence). For the CDR3, the DNA is TGTACTACGAGGACAGGGGACATTCAGTACTTC. It encodes CTTRTGDIQYF.

This clonotype was seen only a few times. The rearrangement links TRBV4-1 to TRBJ2-7; 8 bases are shared with TRBD1. Germline lookup yields CDR1 MGHRA and CDR2 YSYEKL. This CDR3 is built from 16 residues. After removal of 0 bases from V and 4 bases from J, the junction contained 8 bases not matched to a gene. In nucleotides, the CDR3 is TGCGCCAGCAGCCAAGAGGCGACAGGGGTATCATACGAGCAGTACTTC. It encodes CASSQEATGVSYEQYF.

The chain recombines TRBV9 with TRBJ2-7; 9 positions agree with TRBD2. V lost 0 bases to trimming and J lost 0 bases; unmatched junction nucleotides: 4. The CDR3 covers 16 residues. In germline, CDR1 is SGDLS, CDR2 YYNGEE. The CDR3 nucleotides are TGTGCCAGCAGCGTAGGGCTAGCGGGATTCTCCTACGAGCAGTACTTC. Residues: CASSVGLAGFSYEQYF. Full variable domain (missing parts from reference TRBV9 and TRBJ2-7): DSGVTQTPKHLITATGQRVTLRCSPRSGDLSVYWYQQSLDQGLQFLIQYYNGEERAKGNILERFSAQQFPDLHSELNLSSLELGDSALYFCASSVGLAGFSYEQYFGPGTRLTVT.

This clonotype was observed a handful of times. The gene calls are TRBV4-2 and TRBJ1-2; D not certain. V shed 0 bases and J shed 5 bases, with 13 bases lying between them. CDR3 size: 15 residues. Looked up from germline, CDR1 is LGHNA and CDR2 is YNFKEQ. CDR3 amino acids: CASSQDHQYRYGYTF. CDR3 bases: TGTGCCAGCAGCCAAGATCACCAGTACCGGTATGGCTACACCTTC.